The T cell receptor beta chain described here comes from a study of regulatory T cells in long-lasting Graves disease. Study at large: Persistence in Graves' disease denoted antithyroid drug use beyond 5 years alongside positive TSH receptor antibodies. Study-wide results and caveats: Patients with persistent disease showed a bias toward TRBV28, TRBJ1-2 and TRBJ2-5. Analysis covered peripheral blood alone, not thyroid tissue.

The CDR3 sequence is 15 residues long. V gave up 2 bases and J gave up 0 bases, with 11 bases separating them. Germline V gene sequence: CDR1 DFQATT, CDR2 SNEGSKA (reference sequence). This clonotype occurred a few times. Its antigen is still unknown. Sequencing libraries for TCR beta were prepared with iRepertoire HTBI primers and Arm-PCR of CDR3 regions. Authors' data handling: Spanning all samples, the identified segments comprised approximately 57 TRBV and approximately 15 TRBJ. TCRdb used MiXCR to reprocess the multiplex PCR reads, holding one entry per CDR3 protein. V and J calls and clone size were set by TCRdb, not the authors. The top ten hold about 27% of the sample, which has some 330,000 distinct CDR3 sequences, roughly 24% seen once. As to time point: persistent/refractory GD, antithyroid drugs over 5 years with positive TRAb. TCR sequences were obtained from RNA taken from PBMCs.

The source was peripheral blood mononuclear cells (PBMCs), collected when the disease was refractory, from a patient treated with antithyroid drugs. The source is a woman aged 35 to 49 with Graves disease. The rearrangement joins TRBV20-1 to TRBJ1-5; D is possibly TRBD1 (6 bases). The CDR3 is CSARTGTHSNQPQHF. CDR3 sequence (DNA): TGCAGTGCTAGAACCGGGACACATAGCAATCAGCCCCAGCATTTT.